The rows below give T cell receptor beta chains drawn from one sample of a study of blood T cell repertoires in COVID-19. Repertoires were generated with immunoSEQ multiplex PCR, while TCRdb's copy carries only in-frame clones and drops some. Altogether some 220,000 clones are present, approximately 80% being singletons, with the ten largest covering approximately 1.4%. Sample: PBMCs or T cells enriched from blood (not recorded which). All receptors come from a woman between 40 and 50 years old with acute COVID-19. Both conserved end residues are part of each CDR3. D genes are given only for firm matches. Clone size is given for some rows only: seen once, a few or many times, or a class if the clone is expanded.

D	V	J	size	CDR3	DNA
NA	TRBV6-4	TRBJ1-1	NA	CASSRQMNTEAFF	TGTGCCAGCAGCCGACAGATGAACACTGAAGCTTTCTTT
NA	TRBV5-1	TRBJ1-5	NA	CASSPLSNQPQHF	TGCGCCAGCAGCCCCCTGAGCAATCAGCCCCAGCATTTT
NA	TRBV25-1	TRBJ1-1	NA	CASSGGSRGNTEAFF	TGTGCCAGCAGTGGAGGGAGTCGGGGGAACACTGAAGCTTTCTTT
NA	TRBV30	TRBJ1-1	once	CAWGLGGENTEAFF	TGTGCCTGGGGGCTCGGGGGAGAGAACACTGAAGCTTTCTTT
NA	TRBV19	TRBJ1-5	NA	CASSIARFSNQPQHF	TGTGCCAGTAGTATAGCCAGATTTAGCAATCAGCCCCAGCATTTT
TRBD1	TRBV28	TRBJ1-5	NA	CASRDPDRGLQPQHF	TGTGCCAGCAGAGACCCTGACAGGGGGCTTCAGCCCCAGCATTTT
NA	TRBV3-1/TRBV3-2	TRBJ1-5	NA	CASSSGVGYQPQHF	TGTGCCAGCAGCTCAGGGGTTGGATATCAGCCCCAGCATTTT
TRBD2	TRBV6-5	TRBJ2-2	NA	CASSAIAGGPGELFF	TGTGCCAGCAGCGCTATAGCGGGAGGGCCCGGGGAGCTGTTTTTT
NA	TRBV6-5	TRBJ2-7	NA	CASNPETAPYEQYF	TGTGCCAGCAATCCCGAGACTGCCCCCTACGAGCAGTACTTC
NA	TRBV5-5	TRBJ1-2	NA	CASSLVVTANYGYTF	TGTGCCAGCAGCTTGGTAGTTACCGCAAACTATGGCTACACCTTC
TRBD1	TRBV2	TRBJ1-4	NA	CARGTGDSNEKLFF	TGTGCCAGGGGGACAGGAGACTCTAATGAAAAACTGTTTTTT
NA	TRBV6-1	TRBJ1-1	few	CASSGLAGGLKLNTEAFF	TGTGCCAGCAGTGGACTAGCGGGGGGGCTAAAGTTGAACACTGAAGCTTTCTTT
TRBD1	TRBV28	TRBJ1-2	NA	CATRTGANYGYTF	TGTGCCACCAGGACAGGGGCCAACTATGGCTACACCTTC
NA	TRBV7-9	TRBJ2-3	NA	CASSLSTVDTQYF	TGTGCCAGCAGCTTATCGACTGTAGATACGCAGTATTTT
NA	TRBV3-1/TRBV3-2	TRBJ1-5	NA	CASSQDSYPIQPQHF	TGTGCCAGCAGCCAAGACAGTTACCCCATCCAGCCCCAGCATTTT
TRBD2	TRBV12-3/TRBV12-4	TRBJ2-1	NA	CASTTSSYNEQFF	TGTGCCAGCACGACTAGCTCGTACAATGAGCAGTTCTTC
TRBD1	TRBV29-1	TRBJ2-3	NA	CSVELSRGQIADTQYF	TGCAGCGTTGAATTGTCGAGGGGGCAGATCGCAGATACGCAGTATTTT
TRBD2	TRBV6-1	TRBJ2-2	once	CASSVRGNSGINRTGELFF	TGTGCCAGCAGTGTACGGGGAAATAGCGGGATAAATAGGACCGGGGAGCTGTTTTTT
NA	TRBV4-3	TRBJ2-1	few	CASSPYAGASYNEQFF	TGCGCCAGCAGCCCATATGCAGGGGCCTCCTACAATGAGCAGTTCTTC
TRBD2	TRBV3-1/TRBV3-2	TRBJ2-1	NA	CASSHSGFSSYNEQFF	TGTGCCAGCAGCCATAGCGGGTTTAGCTCCTACAATGAGCAGTTCTTC
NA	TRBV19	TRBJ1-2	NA	CASSIAGTPDGYTF	TGTGCCAGTAGTATAGCCGGGACACCGGATGGCTACACCTTC
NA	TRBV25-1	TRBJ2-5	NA	CASSESGWKGETQYF	TGTGCCAGCAGTGAATCGGGGTGGAAAGGAGAGACCCAGTACTTC
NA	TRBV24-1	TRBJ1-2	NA	CATSVGGEGGYTF	TGTGCCACCAGTGTAGGGGGGGAAGGAGGCTACACCTTC
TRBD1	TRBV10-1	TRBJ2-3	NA	CASSVDREADTQYF	TGCGCCAGCAGTGTGGACAGGGAGGCAGATACGCAGTATTTT
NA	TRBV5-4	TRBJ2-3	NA	CASSLEAGLGGHTQYF	TGTGCCAGCAGCTTGGAAGCCGGACTAGGGGGGCATACGCAGTATTTT
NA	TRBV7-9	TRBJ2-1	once	CASSSTSYNEQFF	TGTGCCAGCAGCTCTACTAGCTACAATGAGCAGTTCTTC
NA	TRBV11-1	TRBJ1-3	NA	CASSMGHATGNTIYF	TGTGCCAGCAGCATGGGACACGCGACTGGAAACACCATATATTTT